The text below deals with one TCR beta chain. Antigen specificity is unknown. Assay used: immunoSEQ multiplex PCR; TCRdb lists only in-frame clones, some missing. In the table there are tens of thousands of clones, approximately 92% of which are singletons. This entry comes from a study of T cell responses to AZD1222 COVID-19 vaccine. Study conclusions and caveats: Across the whole spike, CD4 TCRs peaked at regions 160-218 and 743-854.

Germline V gene sequence: CDR1 SGHRS, CDR2 YFSETQ. There are 13 residues in the CDR3. V lost 0 bases and J lost 8, with 11 bases in between. This clonotype originated in an adult who received the AZD1222 COVID-19 vaccine. Sequences were derived from peripheral blood, sampled 28 days after the second AZD1222 dose. This chain joins TRBV5-1 and TRBJ1-2; perhaps TRBD1 as D (6 bases). CDR3 bases: TGCGCCAGCAGCTTGGAGGCAGACAGGGGCTACACCTTC. Its protein product is CASSLEADRGYTF.